The sequence of this T cell receptor beta chain was determined in a study of technical replicates of blood from several donors. V was trimmed by 3 bases and J by 3 bases, leaving 9 bases between them. CDR3 length: 13 residues. From germline, CDR1 is SGHRS and CDR2 YFSETQ. Using immunoSEQ multiplex PCR, the repertoire was profiled, and TCRdb retains in-frame clones only, with some absent. The table has around 90,000 clones, 94% seen once. The sequence came from a human donor in good health. The specimen sequenced was T cells isolated from PBMCs. The chain joins TRBV5-1 to TRBJ1-1; D gene unclear. This chain's CDR3 is CASSSNSYTEAFF. The CDR3 bases are TGCGCCAGCAGCTCGAACAGTTACACTGAAGCTTTCTTT. Filled out from reference TRBV5-1 and TRBJ1-1, the complete variable domain reads KAGVTQTPRYLIKTRGQQVTLSCSPISGHRSVSWYQQTPGQGLQFLFEYFSETQRNKGNFPGRFSGRQFSNSRSEMNVSTLELGDSALYLCASSSNSYTEAFFGQGTRLTVV.